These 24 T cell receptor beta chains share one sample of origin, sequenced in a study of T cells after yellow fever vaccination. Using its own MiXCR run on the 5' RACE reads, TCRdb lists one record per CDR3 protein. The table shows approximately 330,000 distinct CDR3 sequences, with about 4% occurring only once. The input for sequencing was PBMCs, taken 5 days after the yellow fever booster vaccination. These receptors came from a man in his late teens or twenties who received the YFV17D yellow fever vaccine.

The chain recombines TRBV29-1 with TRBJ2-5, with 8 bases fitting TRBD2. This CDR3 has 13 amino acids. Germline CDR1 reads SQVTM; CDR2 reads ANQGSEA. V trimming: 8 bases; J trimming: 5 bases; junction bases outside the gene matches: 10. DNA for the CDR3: TGCAGCCAGATGGAAACGGGAGGGGAGACCCAGTACTTC. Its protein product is CSQMETGGETQYF. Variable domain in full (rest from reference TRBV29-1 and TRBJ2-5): SAVISQKPSRDICQRGTSLTIQCQVDSQVTMMFWYRQQPGQSLTLIATANQGSEATYESGFVIDKFPISRPNLTFSTLTVSNMSPEDSSIYLCSQMETGGETQYFGPGTRLLVL.

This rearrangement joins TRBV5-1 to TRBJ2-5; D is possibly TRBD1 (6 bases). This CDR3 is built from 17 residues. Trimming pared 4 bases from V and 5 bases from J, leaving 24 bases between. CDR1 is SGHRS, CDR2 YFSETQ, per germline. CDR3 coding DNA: TGCGCCAGCAGCCCCGAGGGGGACGATCCTCGCCGGGAGACCCAGTACTTC. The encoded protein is CASSPEGDDPRRETQYF.

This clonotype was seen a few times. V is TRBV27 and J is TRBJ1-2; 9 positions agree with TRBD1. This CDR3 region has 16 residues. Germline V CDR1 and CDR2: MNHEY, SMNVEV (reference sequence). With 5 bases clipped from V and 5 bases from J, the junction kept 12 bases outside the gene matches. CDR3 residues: CASSPSPGTGLYGYTF. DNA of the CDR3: TGTGCCAGCAGTCCATCCCCCGGGACAGGGCTGTATGGCTACACCTTC.

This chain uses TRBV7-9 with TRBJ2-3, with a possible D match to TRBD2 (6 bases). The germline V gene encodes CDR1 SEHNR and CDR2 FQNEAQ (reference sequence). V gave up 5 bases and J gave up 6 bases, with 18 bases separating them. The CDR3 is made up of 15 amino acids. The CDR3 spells CASSTWDSLGDTQYF. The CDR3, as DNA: TGTGCCAGCAGCACCTGGGACTCCCTAGGGGATACGCAGTATTTT.

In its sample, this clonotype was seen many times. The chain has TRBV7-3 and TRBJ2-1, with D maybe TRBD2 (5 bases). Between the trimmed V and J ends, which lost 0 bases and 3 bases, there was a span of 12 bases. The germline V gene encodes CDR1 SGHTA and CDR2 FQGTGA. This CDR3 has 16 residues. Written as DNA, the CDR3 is TGTGCCAGCAGCTTAACTCCGGGGAGCCTCTACAATGAGCAGTTCTTC. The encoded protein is CASSLTPGSLYNEQFF.

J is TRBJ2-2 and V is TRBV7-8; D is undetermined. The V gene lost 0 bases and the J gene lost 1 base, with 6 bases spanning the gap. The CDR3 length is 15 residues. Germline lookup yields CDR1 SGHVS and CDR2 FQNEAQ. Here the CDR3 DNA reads TGTGCCAGCAGCTTAGCCAGGCTGAACACCGGGGAGCTGTTTTTT. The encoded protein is CASSLARLNTGELFF.

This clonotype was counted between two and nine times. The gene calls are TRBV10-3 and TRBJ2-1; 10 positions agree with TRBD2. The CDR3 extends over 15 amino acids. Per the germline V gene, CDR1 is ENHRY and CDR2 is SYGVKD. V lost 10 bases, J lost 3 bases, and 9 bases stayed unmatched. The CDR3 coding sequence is TGTGCCACCGGGCCTAGCGGGGGCCACTACAATGAGCAGTTCTTC. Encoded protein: CATGPSGGHYNEQFF.

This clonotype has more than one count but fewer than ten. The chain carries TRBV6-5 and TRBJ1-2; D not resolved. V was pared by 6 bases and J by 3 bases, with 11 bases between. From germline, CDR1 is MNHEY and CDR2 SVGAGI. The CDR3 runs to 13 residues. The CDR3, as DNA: TGTGCCAGCAGGGCAGGCGGGGACTATGGCTACACCTTC. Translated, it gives CASRAGGDYGYTF.

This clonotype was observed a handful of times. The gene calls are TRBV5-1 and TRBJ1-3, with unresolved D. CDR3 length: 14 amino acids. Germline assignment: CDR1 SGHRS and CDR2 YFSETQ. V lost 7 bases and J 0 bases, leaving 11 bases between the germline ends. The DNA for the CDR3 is TGCGCCAGCGCCTCCCCGAGCTCTGGAAACACCATATATTTT. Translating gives CASASPSSGNTIYF.

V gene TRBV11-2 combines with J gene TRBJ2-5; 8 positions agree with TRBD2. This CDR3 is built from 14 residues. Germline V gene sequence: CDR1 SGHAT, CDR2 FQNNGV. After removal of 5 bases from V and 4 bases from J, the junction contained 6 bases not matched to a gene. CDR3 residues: CASSPGGPGETQYF. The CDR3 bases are TGTGCCAGCAGCCCGGGGGGGCCGGGAGAGACCCAGTACTTC.

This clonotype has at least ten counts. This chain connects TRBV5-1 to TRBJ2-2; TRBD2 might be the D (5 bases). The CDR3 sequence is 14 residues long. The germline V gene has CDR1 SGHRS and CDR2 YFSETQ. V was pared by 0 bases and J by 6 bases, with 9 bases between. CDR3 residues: CASSLEASPGELFF. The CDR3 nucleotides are TGCGCCAGCAGCTTGGAGGCTAGCCCCGGGGAGCTGTTTTTT. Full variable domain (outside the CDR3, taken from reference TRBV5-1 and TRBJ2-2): KAGVTQTPRYLIKTRGQQVTLSCSPISGHRSVSWYQQTPGQGLQFLFEYFSETQRNKGNFPGRFSGRQFSNSRSEMNVSTLELGDSALYLCASSLEASPGELFFGEGSRLTVL.

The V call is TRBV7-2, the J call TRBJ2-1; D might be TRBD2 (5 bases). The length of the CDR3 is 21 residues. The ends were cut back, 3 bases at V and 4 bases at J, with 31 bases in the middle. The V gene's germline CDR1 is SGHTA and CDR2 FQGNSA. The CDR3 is CASSFRFHRIVARRAYNEQFF. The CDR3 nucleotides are TGTGCCAGCAGCTTTAGGTTTCATCGAATCGTAGCGCGTAGGGCATACAATGAGCAGTTCTTC.

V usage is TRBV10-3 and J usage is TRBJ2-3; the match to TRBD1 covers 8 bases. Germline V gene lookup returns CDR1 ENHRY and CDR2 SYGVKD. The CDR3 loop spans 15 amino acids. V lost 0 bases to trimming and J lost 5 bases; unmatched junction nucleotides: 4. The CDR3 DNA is TGTGCCATCAGTGAGTCCGGACAGGGCAGAGATACGCAGTATTTT. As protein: CAISESGQGRDTQYF.

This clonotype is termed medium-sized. The CDR3 loop is CASSQTGTSGGETQYF. The DNA of the CDR3 is TGTGCCAGCAGCCAAACCGGGACTAGCGGGGGGGAGACCCAGTACTTC. The chain recombines TRBV4-2 with TRBJ2-5; 15 bases match TRBD2. V shed 2 bases and J 5 bases; nucleotides not matched to a gene: 3. The germline V gene encodes CDR1 LGHNA and CDR2 YNFKEQ. The CDR3 is made up of 16 amino acids.

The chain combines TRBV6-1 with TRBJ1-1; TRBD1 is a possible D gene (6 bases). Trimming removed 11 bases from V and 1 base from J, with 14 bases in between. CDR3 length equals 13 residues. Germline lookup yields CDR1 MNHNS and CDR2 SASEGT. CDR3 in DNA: TGTGCCGGAACCGGGACATCGAACACTGAAGCTTTCTTT. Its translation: CAGTGTSNTEAFF.

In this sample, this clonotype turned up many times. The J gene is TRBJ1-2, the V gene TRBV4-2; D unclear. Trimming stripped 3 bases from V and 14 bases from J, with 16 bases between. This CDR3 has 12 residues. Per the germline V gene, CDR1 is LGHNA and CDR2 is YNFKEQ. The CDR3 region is CASSQDGRVQTF. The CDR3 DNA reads TGTGCCAGCAGCCAGGATGGACGGGTCCAAACCTTC.

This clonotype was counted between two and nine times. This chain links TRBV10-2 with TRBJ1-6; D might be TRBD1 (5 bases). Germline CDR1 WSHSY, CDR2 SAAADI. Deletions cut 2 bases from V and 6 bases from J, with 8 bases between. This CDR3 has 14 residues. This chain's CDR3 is CASSERQGNSPLHF. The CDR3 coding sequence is TGCGCCAGCAGTGAGAGGCAGGGTAATTCACCCCTCCACTTT.

The CDR3 DNA reads as TGTGCCAGCAGTGTTCTCGGTCCAGGAGGGGAGCAGTACTTC. This codes for CASSVLGPGGEQYF. The V call is TRBV13, the J call TRBJ2-7; possible D gene TRBD2, 6 bases. V was shortened by 6 bases and J by 7 bases, with 19 bases between the two germline ends. CDR1 is PRHDT, CDR2 FYEKMQ, per germline (reference sequence). The CDR3 covers 14 residues. Full variable domain (outside the CDR3, taken from reference TRBV13 and TRBJ2-7): AAGVIQSPRHLIKEKRETATLKCYPIPRHDTVYWYQQGPGQDPQFLISFYEKMQSDKGSIPDRFSAQQFSDYHSELNMSSLELGDSALYFCASSVLGPGGEQYFGPGTRLTVT.

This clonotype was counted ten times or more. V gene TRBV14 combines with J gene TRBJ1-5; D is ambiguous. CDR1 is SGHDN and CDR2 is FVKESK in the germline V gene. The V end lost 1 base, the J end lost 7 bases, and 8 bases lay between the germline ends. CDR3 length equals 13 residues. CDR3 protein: CASSQGSSQPQHF. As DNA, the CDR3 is TGTGCCAGCAGCCAAGGGAGCAGCCAGCCCCAGCATTTT.

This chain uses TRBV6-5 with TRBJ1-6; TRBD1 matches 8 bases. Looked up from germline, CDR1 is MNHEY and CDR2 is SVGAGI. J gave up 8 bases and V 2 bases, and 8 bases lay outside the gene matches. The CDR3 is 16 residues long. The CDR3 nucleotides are TGTGCCAGCAGTTACCGACCCGGGACAGGCCATTCACCCCTCCACTTT. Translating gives CASSYRPGTGHSPLHF.

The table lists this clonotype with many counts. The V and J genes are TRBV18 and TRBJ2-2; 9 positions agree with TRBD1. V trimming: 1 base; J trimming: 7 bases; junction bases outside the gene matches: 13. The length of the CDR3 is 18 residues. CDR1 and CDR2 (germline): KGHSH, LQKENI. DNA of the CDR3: TGTGCCAGCTCACCACGTAGCAGGGGACAGGGAATCCTCGGGGAGCTGTTTTTT. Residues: CASSPRSRGQGILGELFF.

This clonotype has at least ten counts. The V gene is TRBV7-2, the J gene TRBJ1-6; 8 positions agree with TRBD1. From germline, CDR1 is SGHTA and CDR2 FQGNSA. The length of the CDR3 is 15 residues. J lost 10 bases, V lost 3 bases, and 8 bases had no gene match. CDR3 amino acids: CASSLYGQGLSPLHF. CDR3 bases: TGTGCCAGCAGCTTGTACGGACAGGGTTTATCACCCCTCCACTTT.

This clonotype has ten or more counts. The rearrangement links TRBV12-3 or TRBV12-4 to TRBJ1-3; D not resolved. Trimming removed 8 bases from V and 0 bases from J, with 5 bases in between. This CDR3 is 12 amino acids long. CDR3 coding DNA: TGTGCCAGCGGCAGCTCTGGAAACACCATATATTTT. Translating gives CASGSSGNTIYF.

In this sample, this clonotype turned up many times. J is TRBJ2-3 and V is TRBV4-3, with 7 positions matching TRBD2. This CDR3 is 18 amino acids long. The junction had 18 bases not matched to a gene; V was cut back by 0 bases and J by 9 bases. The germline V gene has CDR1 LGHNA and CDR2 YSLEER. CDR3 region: CASSQDLLLASHKGTQYF. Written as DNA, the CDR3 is TGCGCCAGCAGCCAAGATCTATTACTAGCGAGCCATAAGGGGACGCAGTATTTT.